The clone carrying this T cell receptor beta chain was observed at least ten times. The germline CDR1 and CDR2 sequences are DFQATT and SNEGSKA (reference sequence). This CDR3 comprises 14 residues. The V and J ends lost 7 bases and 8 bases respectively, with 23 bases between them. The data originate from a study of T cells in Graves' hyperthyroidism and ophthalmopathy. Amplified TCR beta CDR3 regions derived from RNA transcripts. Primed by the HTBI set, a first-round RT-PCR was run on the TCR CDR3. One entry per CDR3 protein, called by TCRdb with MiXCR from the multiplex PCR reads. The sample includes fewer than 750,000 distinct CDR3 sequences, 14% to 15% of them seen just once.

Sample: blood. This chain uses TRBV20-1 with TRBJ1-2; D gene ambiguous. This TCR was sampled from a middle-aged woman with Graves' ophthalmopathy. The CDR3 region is CSVKADTDWEGYTF. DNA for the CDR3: TGCAGTGTTAAGGCAGACACCGATTGGGAAGGCTACACCTTC.